This TCR beta chain was obtained from a study of identical twins. Overall study results and limits: In monozygotic twins, models underestimated the sharing of out-of-frame TCR alpha.

This clonotype has ten or more counts. Its matching antigen is unknown. CDR3 size: 17 residues. J lost 7 bases, V lost 4 bases, and 12 bases had no gene match. A universal primer site was incorporated via template switching, and the cDNA contained unique molecular identifiers. From the 5' RACE reads, TCRdb called clonotypes with MiXCR, one entry per CDR3 protein. The table has roughly 1.6 million distinct CDR3 sequences, around 33% seen once. The chain uses TRBV12-3 or TRBV12-4 and TRBJ2-1; 11 bases are shared with TRBD2. The clonotype originates from a newborn girl in good health. Sequencing was carried out using cord blood. The CDR3 here is CASSSGKLAGVYNEQFF. Here the CDR3 DNA reads TGTGCCAGCAGTTCGGGGAAACTAGCGGGAGTTTATAATGAGCAGTTCTTC.